The subject of this entry is one T cell receptor (beta chain). Being one base from a much bigger clone, this may be a read error. It is likely a read error, because the conserved phenylalanine at the end of the CDR3 is missing. The source of the sample is a study of CD8+CD57+ T cells in acquired aplastic anemia. Genomic DNA constituted the template upon which TCR beta VDJ and CDR3 profiling was performed. In TCRdb, the reads were re-called with MiXCR into one record per CDR3 protein. The sample lists approximately 40,000 distinct CDR3 sequences; 60% to 80% were seen once. Before being chosen for sequencing, patients had shown CD8+CD57+ cell expansion by flow cytometry. CDR3 length: 16 amino acids. Trimming took 2 bases from V and 0 from J, leaving 14 bases between them. Germline CDR1 reads SGHKS; CDR2 reads YYEKEE (reference sequence).

Source material: sorted CD4+, CD8+, or CD8+CD57+ T cells (not recorded which) from PBMCs. The origin of this receptor is a human donor with aplastic anemia. The rearrangement links TRBV5-5 to TRBJ2-5, with D possibly TRBD1 on 5 matching bases. CDR3 nucleotides: TGTGCCAGCAGCTTAGGGCGCCGACAGTACCAAGAGACCCAGTACTCC. Its protein is CASSLGRRQYQETQYS.